The source of this T cell receptor (beta chain) is a study of tumor-infiltrating lymphocytes in primary liver carcinoma. Overall study results and limits: Bulk unsorted samples prevented comparison of CD4+ and CD8+ repertoires. A significantly higher top-250-clone fraction was found in tumors than in blood (p = 0.039).

From 450 to 600 ng total RNA, TCR beta cDNA was generated with a primer in the constant region. ARM-PCR, slightly modified, supplied the TCR beta libraries through three nested multiplex PCR rounds. The opening two PCR rounds, ten to eleven cycles each, paired TRBV1-TRBV30 forward primers with a C-beta reverse primer. TCRdb re-derived calls from the multiplex PCR reads in MiXCR, one entry per CDR3 protein. The data hold about 320,000 distinct CDR3 sequences, with approximately 58% observed a single time. This CDR3 is built from 16 residues. Trimming took 6 bases from V and 14 from J; bases not matched to a gene: 22. Germline V gene lookup returns CDR1 SQVTM and CDR2 ANQGSEA. This clonotype was observed a handful of times. Its antigen is unknown. RNA isolated from unsorted whole blood supplied the blood RNA, with germline DNA also extracted. The study enrolled treatment-naive patients with chronic HBV infection. What was collected before surgery was four milliliters of peripheral blood.

The chain links TRBV29-1 to TRBJ2-6, with 7 nucleotides matching TRBD2. Sequenced material: peripheral blood. The sequence derives from a woman in her twenties or thirties with primary liver carcinoma and hepatitis B virus infection. CDR3 protein: CSVRGEPSSGADILTF. As DNA, the CDR3 is TGCAGCGTACGGGGGGAGCCGAGCTCTGGGGCCGACATCCTGACTTTC.